The text below deals with one TCR beta chain. The sample is drawn from a study of blood T cell repertoires in COVID-19. Sequencing used immunoSEQ multiplex PCR; TCRdb keeps in-frame clones, though not all of them. Among more than 150,000 clones listed, more than 75% were seen once. The germline V gene has CDR1 SGHRS and CDR2 YFSETQ. This CDR3 region has 14 residues. J gave up 0 bases and V 7 bases, and 4 bases lay outside the gene matches. The study recruited people aged roughly 18 to 100 years across around 23 US areas. Cohort allocation depended upon clinical history that participants reported. A COVID-19 case was met by exposed participants within 2 weeks before study entry.

The source material was PBMCs or T cells enriched from blood (not recorded which). The receptor was isolated from a man between 60 and 75 years old who had been exposed to COVID-19. The genes are TRBV5-1 and TRBJ2-1; TRBD1 agrees at 7 bases. The CDR3 region has the DNA TGCGCCAGCCGACGGGACAGCTCCTACAATGAGCAGTTCTTC. Translating gives CASRRDSSYNEQFF.